Given below is one T cell receptor beta chain in context. V lost 5 bases, J lost 5 bases, and 24 bases lay in between. CDR3 length: 17 residues. CDR1 is SGHTA and CDR2 is FQGNSA in the germline V gene. The sample belongs to a study of response to subunit inactivated influenza vaccine. TCRdb independently ran MiXCR on the RT-PCR reads; one entry per CDR3 protein. There are hundreds of thousands of distinct CDR3 sequences in the sample; roughly 20% occur only once, and about 9.4% lies in the top ten. The material sequenced was PBMCs from blood, taken about 20 months after vaccination. The chain is built from TRBV7-2 and TRBJ1-1; possibly TRBD1 for D (6 bases). The TCR originated in a man in his fifties or sixties who received an inactivated influenza vaccine. Written as DNA, the CDR3 is TGTGCCAGCAGCGCCAAACTGGGGGCCGGAGGTGAAACTGAAGCTTTCTTT. Translating gives CASSAKLGAGGETEAFF.